This entry concerns a single T cell receptor beta chain. The data were obtained in a study of T cell changes during pregnancy in multiple sclerosis. Clones were read by immunoSEQ multiplex PCR, and TCRdb kept only the in-frame ones, dropping some. The profile shows about 120,000 clones, 90% to 95% of them singletons. From germline, CDR1 is MNHNY and CDR2 SVGAGI (reference sequence). The V gene end was trimmed by 2 bases and the J gene end by 7 bases; junction bases not matched to a gene: 9. The CDR3 length is 16 residues. The receptor was derived from a female donor with multiple sclerosis, enrolled in a pregnancy study. V and J are TRBV6-6 and TRBJ2-1; 9 bases fit TRBD1. Here the sequenced sample was peripheral blood, taken in the third trimester of pregnancy. Here the CDR3 reads CASSYPLVGTGNEQFF. The CDR3 region has the DNA TGTGCCAGCAGTTACCCTTTAGTCGGGACAGGGAATGAGCAGTTCTTC.